The T cell receptor (beta chain) under discussion was sequenced for a study of cytomegalovirus exposure and HLA in healthy donors. The PCR used 60 Vbeta and 13 Jbeta primers. This table comes from immunoSEQ multiplex PCR, and its TCRdb copy is limited to in-frame clones, with some not included. The repertoire consists of about 200,000 clones, with 82% occurring once and the leading ten covering 6.5%. CDR3 length: 13 amino acids. The germline CDR1 and CDR2 sequences are MNHGY and SAAAGT. Sequenced sample: PBMCs. The source of this sequence is a woman in her fifties or sixties in good health and CMV-seropositive. The rearrangement joins TRBV6-8 to TRBJ2-5; D may be TRBD1 (6 bases). Gene TRBJ2-7 matches the end of the DNA better, so the J call may be wrong. CDR3 region: CASRGASTYEQYF. The CDR3 nucleotides are TGTGCCAGCAGGGGGGCTTCGACCTACGAGCAGTACTTC.